This entry concerns a single TCR beta chain. The clone's antigen remains unknown. No base quality information exists; no much larger clone differs at one position. Per the germline V gene, KGHSH is the CDR1 and LQKENI is the CDR2. V sheds 3 bases and J sheds 8 bases, leaving 14 bases between their ends. Taken from cysteine to phenylalanine, the CDR3 has 14 residues. The sequence is cut down to CDR3 DNA, 42 bases in frame from base 1. This record comes from a study of blood T cell repertoires in COVID-19 (dated by TCRdb to 2020 to 2022). Context from the whole study: Samples covering the acute and convalescent phases of COVID-19 were provided by collaborators in the United States, Italy and Spain. The material from the prospective study consisted of cDNA or gDNA derived from T cells, B-cell-depleted T cells, or PBMCs. Where available, HLA class I and class II types were taken from metadata supplied by the sample provider and were not determined by assay-based typing. A de-identified subject ID, COVID-19 status, age in years and sex were almost always included in the sample metadata. The repertoires were released in a freely available public database intended as a resource for research on the immune response to SARS-CoV-2. The dataset comprised deeply sampled blood TCRbeta repertoires from subjects exposed to, actively infected with, or recovered from COVID-19. The samples were drawn from two sources: the first 160 participants of the ongoing ImmuneRACE study, and approximately 1,300 subjects contributed by 6 global collaborators.

Paper-wide results and their limitations: The amount of clinical and demographic metadata varied by source and participant and was provided uncurated.

Another Seattle source contributed samples from volunteer blood donors who had recovered from COVID-19. Whole blood was collected in K2EDTA tubes by collaborating institutions according to the institutions' own protocols. For TCRbeta analysis, collaborator samples were shipped as frozen whole blood, as isolated PBMCs, or as DNA extracted from either sample type. TCRbeta CDR3 regions were amplified from genomic DNA using the immunoSEQ Assay, a bias-controlled multiplex PCR. The paper's data handling went like this. Nucleated cell counts per sample were estimated from amplification of reference gene primers within the assay. To quantify the absolute abundance of each unique TCRbeta CDR3 rearrangement, sequence reads were collapsed and filtered. For each sample, productive Simpson clonality was calculated by taking the square root of Simpson's diversity index across productive rearrangements. TCRdb provides this immuneACCESS table in a form limited to in-frame rearrangements. Some clones are lacking; in checked studies, under half of them reflect an unresolved V gene, and why the rest are absent is not known. V and J calls and clone size come straight from that table; D and trimming were deduced from the DNA. The sample table lists about 170,000 clones, 85% to 90% of them with a count of one. Around 2.1% of the sample belongs to the ten largest clones.

The sample taken for sequencing was peripheral blood. The chain employs TRBV18 and TRBJ1-3, with the D segment identity uncertain. The sequence was obtained from a man aged 50 or older who had recovered from COVID-19. The nucleotides are TGTGCCAGCTCACCGGGAAGGGAGAGAGACACCATATATTTT. The resulting protein is CASSPGRERDTIYF. Joined to the reference TRBV18 and TRBJ1-3 proteins, this CDR3 gives the full variable domain: NAGVMQNPRHLVRRRGQEARLRCSPMKGHSHVYWYRQLPEEGLKFMVYLQKENIIDESGMPKERFSAEFPKEGPSILRIQQVVRGDSAAYFCASSPGRERDTIYFGEGSWLTVV.